This T cell receptor (beta chain) was recorded in a study of PD-1 blockade in mismatch repair-deficient tumors. The study, taken as a whole, reports: After pembrolizumab, tumor-resident clones rose rapidly, then generally contracted before radiologic responses.

A remark on this clone: Its matching antigen is unknown.

Trimming removed 4 bases at V and 4 bases at J, with 14 bases between. The germline CDR1 and CDR2 sequences are MGHRA and YSYEKL. The CDR3 runs to 15 residues. Sequencing was performed with immunoSEQ multiplex PCR; in TCRdb, only in-frame clones are kept and a portion is missing. Seen here are roughly 15,000 clones, 84% observed once, and the top ten hold 15% to 20%. The TCR originated in an adult with mismatch repair-deficient cancer. This chain links TRBV4-1 with TRBJ2-1; the D gene is possibly TRBD2 (5 bases). Sample: PBMCs, taken before pembrolizumab treatment. The CDR3 DNA reads TGCGCCAGCAGCCCAAGACCAGGACTGTACAATGAGCAGTTCTTC. Its translation is CASSPRPGLYNEQFF.